The sequence of this T cell receptor beta chain was determined in a study of Graves' ophthalmopathy and Graves' hyperthyroidism. Orbital computed tomography, together with clinical symptoms, serum thyroxine, TRAb and thyroid ultrasound, was used for diagnosis. Out of about 11 ml of fresh peripheral blood, PBMCs were obtained. Trimming shortened V by 4 bases and J by 7 bases, and 17 bases separated the two germline ends. This CDR3 is 13 amino acids long. Germline V lookup: CDR1 GTSNPN, CDR2 SVGIG (reference sequence). Amplification of the TCR beta CDR3 regions used RNA transcripts (as template). The first-round RT-PCR employed HTBI primers together with the Qiagen OneStep RT-PCR kit. A multiplex PCR was then performed as the second round. TCRdb analysed the multiplex PCR reads with MiXCR anew, one entry per CDR3 protein. The sample has more than 550,000 distinct CDR3 sequences; just over 40% are singletons.

As regards this clonotype: What it binds is not known.

Regarding the study as a whole: In blood, most expanded thyroid clonotypes above 0.001 frequency were also detected.

The receptor comes from an adult man with Graves' ophthalmopathy. Material: peripheral blood. V and J are TRBV30 and TRBJ2-7, with D tentatively TRBD2 (5 bases). The CDR3, as DNA: TGTGCCTGGACCGGGATCGATTCGCTGGAGCAGTACTTC. Translated, it gives CAWTGIDSLEQYF.